This T cell receptor beta chain appears in the sequencing data of a study of CD8 T cells in ankylosing spondylitis. General study results and limits: The study looked at matched synovial fluid samples from ankylosing spondylitis patients. Disease-linked clones were reported to be significantly enriched there. Disease-linked clones bore a CD8+ phenotype and were relatively rare in peripheral blood. It appeared that ankylosing spondylitis blood was characterized by a TCR beta motif of roughly 8 highly homologous variants.

This clonotype was observed a handful of times. The target antigen is unknown. Researchers built TCR beta libraries using quantitative 5'-RACE with molecular barcodes. TCRdb reprocessed the 5' RACE reads via MiXCR and lists one record per CDR3 protein. The sample lists 700,000 or so distinct CDR3 sequences; around 20% were seen once. The CDR3 runs 14 residues. Trimming cost V 5 bases and J 2 bases, with 10 bases left between them. CDR1 and CDR2 from the germline V gene are SGHVS and FNYEAQ. The specimen sequenced was blood, either unsorted or a sorted T cell fraction (not recorded which). The J gene is TRBJ2-1, the V gene TRBV7-6; TRBD1 is a possible D gene (6 bases). The TCR comes from a male donor with ankylosing spondylitis. The CDR3 DNA sequence: TGTGCCAGCAGCGTAGGGACAACCTACAATGAGCAGTTCTTC. This translates into CASSVGTTYNEQFF.